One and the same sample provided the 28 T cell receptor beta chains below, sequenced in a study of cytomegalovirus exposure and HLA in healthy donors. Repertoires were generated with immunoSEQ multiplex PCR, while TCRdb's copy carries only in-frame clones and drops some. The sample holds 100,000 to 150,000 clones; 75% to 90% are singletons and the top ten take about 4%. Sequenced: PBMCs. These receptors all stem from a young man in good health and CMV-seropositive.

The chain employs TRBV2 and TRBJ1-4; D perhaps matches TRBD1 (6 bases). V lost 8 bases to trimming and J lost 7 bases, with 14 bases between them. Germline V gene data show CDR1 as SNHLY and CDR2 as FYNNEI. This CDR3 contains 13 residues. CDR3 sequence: CASGQGTIEKLFF. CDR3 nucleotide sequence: TGTGCCAGCGGTCAGGGGACAATTGAAAAACTGTTTTTT.

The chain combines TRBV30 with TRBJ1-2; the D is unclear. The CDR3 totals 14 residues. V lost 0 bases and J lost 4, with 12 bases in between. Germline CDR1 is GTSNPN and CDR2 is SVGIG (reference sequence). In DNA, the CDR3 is TGTGCCTGGAGTGTGACTCGACGATCCTATGGCTACACCTTC. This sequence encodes CAWSVTRRSYGYTF.

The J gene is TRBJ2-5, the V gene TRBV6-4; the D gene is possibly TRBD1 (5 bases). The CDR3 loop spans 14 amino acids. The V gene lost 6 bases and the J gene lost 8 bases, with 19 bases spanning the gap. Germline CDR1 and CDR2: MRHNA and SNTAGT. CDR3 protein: CASRSSQGRETQYF. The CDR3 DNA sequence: TGTGCCAGCAGAAGTAGTCAGGGAAGAGAAACCCAGTACTTC.

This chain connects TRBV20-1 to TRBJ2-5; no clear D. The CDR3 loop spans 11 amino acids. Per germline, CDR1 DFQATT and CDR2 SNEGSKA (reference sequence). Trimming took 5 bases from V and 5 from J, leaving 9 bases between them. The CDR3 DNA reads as TGCAGTGCTGCTCCGAGGGAGACCCAGTACTTC. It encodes CSAAPRETQYF.

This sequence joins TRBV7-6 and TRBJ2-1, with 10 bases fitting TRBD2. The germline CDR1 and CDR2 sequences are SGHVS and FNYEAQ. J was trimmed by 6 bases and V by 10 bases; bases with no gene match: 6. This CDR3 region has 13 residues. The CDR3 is CATRTSGTNEQFF. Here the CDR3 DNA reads TGTGCCACTCGGACTAGCGGAACCAATGAGCAGTTCTTC.

CDR3 amino acids: CATSSEPSLNYGYTF. The CDR3 nucleotides are TGTGCCACCTCATCCGAACCAAGTCTAAACTATGGCTACACCTTC. The chain recombines TRBV19 with TRBJ1-2, with D hard to call. Germline V CDR1 and CDR2: LNHDA, SQIVND (reference sequence). CDR3 length equals 15 residues. V was trimmed by 10 bases and J by 2 bases, leaving 20 bases between them.

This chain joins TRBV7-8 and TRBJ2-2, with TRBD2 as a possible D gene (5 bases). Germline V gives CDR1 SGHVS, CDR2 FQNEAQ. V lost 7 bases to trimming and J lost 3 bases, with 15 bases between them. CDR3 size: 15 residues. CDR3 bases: TGTGCCAGCACCCCCCCAGAGGAGGACACCGGGGAGCTGTTTTTT. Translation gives CASTPPEEDTGELFF.

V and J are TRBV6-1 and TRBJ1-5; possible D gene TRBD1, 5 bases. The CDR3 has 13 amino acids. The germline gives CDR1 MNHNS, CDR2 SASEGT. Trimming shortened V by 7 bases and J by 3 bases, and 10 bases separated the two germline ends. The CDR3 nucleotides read TGTGCCAGCACGCCAGGGTCCAATCAGCCCCAGCATTTT. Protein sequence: CASTPGSNQPQHF.

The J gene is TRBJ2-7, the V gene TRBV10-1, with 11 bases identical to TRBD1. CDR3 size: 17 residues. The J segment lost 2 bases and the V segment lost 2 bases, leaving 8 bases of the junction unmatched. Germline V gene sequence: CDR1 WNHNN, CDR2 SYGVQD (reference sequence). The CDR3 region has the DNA TGCGCCAGCAGTGAGACTCTCCCGGGACAGGGGGCCTACGAGCAGTACTTC. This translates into CASSETLPGQGAYEQYF.

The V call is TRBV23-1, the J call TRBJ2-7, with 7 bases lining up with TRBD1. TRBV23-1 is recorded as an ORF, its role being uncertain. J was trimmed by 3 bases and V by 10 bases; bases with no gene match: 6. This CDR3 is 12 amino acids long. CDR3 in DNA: TGCGCCACCAGACAGGGAATCTACGAGCAGTACTTC. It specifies CATRQGIYEQYF.

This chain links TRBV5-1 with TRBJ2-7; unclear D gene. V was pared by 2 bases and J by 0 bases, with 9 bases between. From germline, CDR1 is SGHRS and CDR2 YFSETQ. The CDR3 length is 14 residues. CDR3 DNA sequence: TGCGCCAGCAGCTTTCGGGTAGCCTCCTACGAGCAGTACTTC. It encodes CASSFRVASYEQYF.

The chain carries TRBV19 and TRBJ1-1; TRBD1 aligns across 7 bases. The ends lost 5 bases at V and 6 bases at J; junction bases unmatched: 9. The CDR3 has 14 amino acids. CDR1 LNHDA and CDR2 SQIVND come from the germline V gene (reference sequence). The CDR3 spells CASSLSTGRAEAFF. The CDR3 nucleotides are TGTGCCAGTAGTCTATCGACAGGGCGGGCTGAAGCTTTCTTT.

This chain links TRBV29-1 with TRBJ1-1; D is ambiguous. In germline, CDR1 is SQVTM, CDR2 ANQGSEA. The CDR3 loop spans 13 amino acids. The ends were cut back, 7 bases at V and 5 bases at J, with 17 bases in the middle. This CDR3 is CSGRAGGFTEAFF. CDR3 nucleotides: TGCAGCGGCCGGGCGGGCGGGTTTACTGAAGCTTTCTTT. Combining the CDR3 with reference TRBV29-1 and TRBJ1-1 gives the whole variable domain SAVISQKPSRDICQRGTSLTIQCQVDSQVTMMFWYRQQPGQSLTLIATANQGSEATYESGFVIDKFPISRPNLTFSTLTVSNMSPEDSSIYLCSGRAGGFTEAFFGQGTRLTVV.

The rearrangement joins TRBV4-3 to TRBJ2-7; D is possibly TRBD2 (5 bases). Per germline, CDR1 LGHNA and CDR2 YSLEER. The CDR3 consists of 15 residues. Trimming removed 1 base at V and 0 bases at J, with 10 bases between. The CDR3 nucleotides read TGCGCCAGCAGCCAAGCAGCGGCTTCCTCCTACGAGCAGTACTTC. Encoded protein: CASSQAAASSYEQYF.

In nucleotides, the CDR3 is TGTGCCAGCAGCTTAGCTGGCATGAACACTGAAGCTTTCTTT. It encodes CASSLAGMNTEAFF. V gene TRBV7-2 combines with J gene TRBJ1-1; no reliable D call. V lost 0 bases and J 0 bases, leaving 5 bases between the germline ends. CDR1 is SGHTA, CDR2 FQGNSA, per germline. The CDR3 is 14 amino acids.

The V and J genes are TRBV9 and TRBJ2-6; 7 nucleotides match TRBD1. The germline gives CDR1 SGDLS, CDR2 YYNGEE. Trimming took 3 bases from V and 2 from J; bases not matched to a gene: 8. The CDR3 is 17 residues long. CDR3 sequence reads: CASSGASDRTGANVLTF. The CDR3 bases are TGTGCCAGCAGCGGGGCCTCGGACAGGACTGGGGCCAACGTCCTGACTTTC.

The CDR3 nucleotides read TGTGCCAGCAGTTACGGGGGGGGCGGTCAGCCCCAGCATTTT. It yields the protein CASSYGGGGQPQHF. The chain carries TRBV6-5 and TRBJ1-5, with D tentatively TRBD1 (6 bases). Trimming took off 2 bases at V and 6 bases at J, with 11 bases between the two ends. CDR1 and CDR2 from the germline V gene are MNHEY and SVGAGI. This CDR3 comprises 14 residues.

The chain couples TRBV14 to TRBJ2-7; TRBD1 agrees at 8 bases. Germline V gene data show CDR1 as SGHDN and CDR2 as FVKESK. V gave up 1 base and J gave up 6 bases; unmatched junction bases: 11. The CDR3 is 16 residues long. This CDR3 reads CASSQAPGQGLSEQYF. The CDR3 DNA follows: TGTGCCAGCAGCCAAGCCCCTGGACAGGGCCTCTCCGAGCAGTACTTC.

DNA for the CDR3: TGTGCCAGCTCACCCACAGGGTACGACGAGCAGTACTTC. This codes for CASSPTGYDEQYF. This chain links TRBV18 with TRBJ2-7, with TRBD1 as a possible D gene (6 bases). The CDR3 has 13 amino acids. The V gene lost 3 bases and the J gene lost 5 bases, with 11 bases spanning the gap. CDR1 is KGHSH, CDR2 LQKENI, per germline.

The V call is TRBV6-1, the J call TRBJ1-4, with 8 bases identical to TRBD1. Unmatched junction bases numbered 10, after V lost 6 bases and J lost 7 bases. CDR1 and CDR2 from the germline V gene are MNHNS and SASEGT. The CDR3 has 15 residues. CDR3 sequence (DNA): TGTGCCAGCAGAGAGACCAGGGGGCCAGGTGAAAAACTGTTTTTT. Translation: CASRETRGPGEKLFF.

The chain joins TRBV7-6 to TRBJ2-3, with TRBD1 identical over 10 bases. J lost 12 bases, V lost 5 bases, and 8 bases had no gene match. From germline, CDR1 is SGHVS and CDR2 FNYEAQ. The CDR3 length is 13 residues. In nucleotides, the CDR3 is TGTGCCAGCAGCCTTTCGGACAGGGGGGTTCAGTATTTT. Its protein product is CASSLSDRGVQYF. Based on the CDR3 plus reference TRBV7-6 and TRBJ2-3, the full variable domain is GAGVSQSPRYKVTKRGQDVALRCDPISGHVSLYWYRQALGQGPEFLTYFNYEAQQDKSGLPNDRFSAERPEGSISTLTIQRTEQRDSAMYRCASSLSDRGVQYFGPGTRLTVL.

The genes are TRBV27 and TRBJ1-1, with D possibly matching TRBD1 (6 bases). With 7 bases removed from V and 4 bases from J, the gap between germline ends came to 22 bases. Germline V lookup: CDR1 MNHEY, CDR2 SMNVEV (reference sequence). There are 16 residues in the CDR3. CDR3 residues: CASTLGGGAGGTEAFF. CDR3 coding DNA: TGTGCCAGCACGCTCGGGGGGGGCGCTGGGGGCACTGAAGCTTTCTTT.

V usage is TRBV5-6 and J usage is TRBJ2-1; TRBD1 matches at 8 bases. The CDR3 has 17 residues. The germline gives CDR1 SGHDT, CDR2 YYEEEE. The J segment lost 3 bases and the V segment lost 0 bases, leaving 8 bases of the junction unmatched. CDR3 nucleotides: TGTGCCAGCAGCTTGGCCGGCGGAACAGGGGGCTACAATGAGCAGTTCTTC. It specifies CASSLAGGTGGYNEQFF.

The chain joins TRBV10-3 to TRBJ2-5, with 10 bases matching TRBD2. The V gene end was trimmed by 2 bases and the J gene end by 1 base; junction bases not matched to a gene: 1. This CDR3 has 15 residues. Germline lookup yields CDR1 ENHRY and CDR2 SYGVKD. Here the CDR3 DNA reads TGTGCCATCAGTGAGACTAGCGGGGTCCAAGAGACCCAGTACTTC. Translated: CAISETSGVQETQYF.

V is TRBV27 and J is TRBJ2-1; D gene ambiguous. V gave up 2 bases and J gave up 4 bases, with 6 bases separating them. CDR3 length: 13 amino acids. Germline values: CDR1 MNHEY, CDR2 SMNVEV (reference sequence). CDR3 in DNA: TGTGCCAGCAGTTTAGAACAGTACAATGAGCAGTTCTTC. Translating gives CASSLEQYNEQFF.

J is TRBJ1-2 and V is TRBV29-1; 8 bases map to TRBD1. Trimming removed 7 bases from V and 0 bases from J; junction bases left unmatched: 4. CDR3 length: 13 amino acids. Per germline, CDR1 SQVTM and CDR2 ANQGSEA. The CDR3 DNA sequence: TGCAGCGCTCTGACAGGGGCTAACTATGGCTACACCTTC. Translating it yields CSALTGANYGYTF.

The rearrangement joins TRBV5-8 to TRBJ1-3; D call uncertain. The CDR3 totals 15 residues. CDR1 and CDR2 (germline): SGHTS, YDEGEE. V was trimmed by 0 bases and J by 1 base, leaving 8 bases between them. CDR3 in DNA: TGTGCCAGCAGCTTGGGGCAGTTATCTGGAAACACCATATATTTT. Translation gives CASSLGQLSGNTIYF.

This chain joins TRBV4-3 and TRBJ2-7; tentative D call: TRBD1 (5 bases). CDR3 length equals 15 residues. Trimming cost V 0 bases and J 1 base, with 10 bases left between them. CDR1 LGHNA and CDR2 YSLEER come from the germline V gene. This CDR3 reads CASSQDMTVSYEQYF. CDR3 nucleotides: TGCGCCAGCAGCCAAGATATGACAGTTTCCTACGAGCAGTACTTC.